The clone carrying this TCR beta chain is medium-sized within its sample. Antigen unknown. Blood genomic DNA input for TRB amplification was roughly 220-500 ng. This entry belongs to a study of T and B cells in COVID-19 patients. Study-wide results and limits: Exclusive to the recovered cohort were some 2,500 TCR clusters, around 30 of them with low generation probability. Clonality of TRB repertoires was high in active COVID-19; recovery brought above-healthy diversity and richness. Early severe-case samples and blood from mildly ill patients during symptoms were in short supply.

The CDR3 consists of 14 residues. Trimming took 4 bases from V and 4 from J; bases not matched to a gene: 7. Germline values: CDR1 SGHKS, CDR2 YYEKEE (reference sequence). Multiplex PCR with BIOMED2 TRB-A/B primer pools amplified TRB rearrangements. MiXCR, applied by TCRdb to the multiplex PCR reads, yields one record per CDR3 protein. The sample carries under 13,000 distinct CDR3 sequences, around 30% recorded once. Material: blood. The chain employs TRBV5-5 and TRBJ2-5; 7 bases line up with TRBD1. This TCR derives from a human donor with active COVID-19. The CDR3 DNA reads TGTGCCAGCAGCCGATGGACAGGAGGAGAGACCCAGTACTTC. The encoded protein is CASSRWTGGETQYF.